These 21 T cell receptor beta chains originate from one sample sequenced in a study of cytomegalovirus exposure and HLA in healthy donors. Some clones are missing from TCRdb's copy, which holds only in-frame ones; the method was immunoSEQ multiplex PCR. The top ten hold around 27% of the sample, which has about 140,000 clones, roughly 79% seen once. The sample taken for sequencing was PBMCs. The source is a young man in good health and CMV-seropositive.

The V gene is TRBV19, the J gene TRBJ1-4; D remains unclear. V was cut by 6 bases and J by 8 bases, with 10 bases left in between. Germline values: CDR1 LNHDA, CDR2 SQIVND (reference sequence). The CDR3 spans 12 residues. DNA of the CDR3: TGTGCCAGTAGACAATCCCCGGAAAAACTGTTTTTT. Translating it yields CASRQSPEKLFF.

There are a few counts of this clone. This chain links TRBV30 with TRBJ2-7; tentatively, D is TRBD2 (6 bases). Trimming shortened V by 2 bases and J by 1 base, and 12 bases separated the two germline ends. Germline CDR1 is GTSNPN and CDR2 is SVGIG (reference sequence). This CDR3 contains 14 residues. CDR3 amino acids: CAWSPGVGSYEQYF. The CDR3 nucleotides are TGTGCCTGGAGTCCGGGGGTTGGGTCCTACGAGCAGTACTTC.

With regard to this clone: This CDR3 is also generated by other DNA sequences in the sample. The gene calls are TRBV9 and TRBJ2-3; maybe TRBD2 (6 bases). V was cut by 1 base and J by 1 base, with 10 bases left in between. Germline CDR1 and CDR2: SGDLS and YYNGEE. This CDR3 is built from 15 residues. Here the CDR3 DNA reads TGTGCCAGCAGCGTAACGGGGGATGGCACAGATACGCAGTATTTT. This codes for CASSVTGDGTDTQYF.

This chain uses TRBV6-5 with TRBJ1-2; D remains unclear. V was shortened by 2 bases and J by 5 bases, with 18 bases between the two germline ends. Germline V gene data show CDR1 as MNHEY and CDR2 as SVGAGI. The CDR3 spans 16 residues. DNA of the CDR3: TGTGCCAGCAGTTACCGAAGGCCAGAGGCGGGGTATGGCTACACCTTC. Its translation: CASSYRRPEAGYGYTF.

The CDR3 DNA reads TGTGCCAGCTCCCTTGGACTAGCGGGAGTTAATGAGCAGTTCTTC. Amino acids: CASSLGLAGVNEQFF. The chain recombines TRBV18 with TRBJ2-1; 13 nucleotides line up with TRBD2. This CDR3 contains 15 residues. CDR1 is KGHSH and CDR2 is LQKENI in the germline V gene. The V and J ends lost 6 bases and 7 bases, in that order; junction bases with no gene match: 6.

On this clone: The sample has other DNA sequences that encode this CDR3 too. This rearrangement joins TRBV5-1 to TRBJ1-1; the D gene is possibly TRBD1 (6 bases). The CDR3 contains 14 residues. V gave up 4 bases and J gave up 1 base, with 11 bases separating them. The V gene's germline CDR1 is SGHRS and CDR2 YFSETQ. The CDR3 nucleotides read TGCGCCAGCAGCCCACAGGGTGGGAACACTGAAGCTTTCTTT. It specifies CASSPQGGNTEAFF.

The chain links TRBV5-8 to TRBJ2-1; TRBD2 agrees at 9 bases. CDR1 and CDR2 (germline): SGHTS, YDEGEE. Trimming at V came to 1 base and at J to 7 bases, leaving 6 bases not matched to a gene. The CDR3 is 15 amino acids. The CDR3 is CASSLIRSGSNEQFF. In nucleotides, the CDR3 is TGTGCCAGCAGCTTGATCCGTAGCGGGAGTAATGAGCAGTTCTTC. Drawing the rest from reference TRBV5-8 and TRBJ2-1, the complete variable domain is EAGVTQSPTHLIKTRGQQATLRCSPISGHTSVYWYQQALGLGLQFLLWYDEGEERNRGNFPPRFSGRQFPNYSSELNVNALELEDSALYLCASSLIRSGSNEQFFGPGTRLTVL.

The rearrangement uses TRBV5-1 and TRBJ1-1, with D perhaps matching TRBD1 (6 bases). The V gene's germline CDR1 is SGHRS and CDR2 YFSETQ. Trimming cost V 4 bases and J 9 bases, with 22 bases left between them. This CDR3 region has 15 residues. CDR3 nucleotides: TGCGCCAGCAGCCAAACCGGGACACGCGGGGGGAAAGCTTTCTTT. Protein product: CASSQTGTRGGKAFF. Looking up the rest from reference TRBV5-1 and TRBJ1-1 gives the full variable domain: KAGVTQTPRYLIKTRGQQVTLSCSPISGHRSVSWYQQTPGQGLQFLFEYFSETQRNKGNFPGRFSGRQFSNSRSEMNVSTLELGDSALYLCASSQTGTRGGKAFFGQGTRLTVV.

The chain is built from TRBV7-2 and TRBJ1-2, with 7 bases matching TRBD1. Germline V gene lookup returns CDR1 SGHTA and CDR2 FQGNSA. V lost 3 bases, J lost 2 bases, and 9 bases stayed unmatched. This CDR3 has 16 amino acids. Written as DNA, the CDR3 is TGTGCCAGCAGCTTCTATAACAGGGGCCGCAACTATGGCTACACCTTC. Its protein product is CASSFYNRGRNYGYTF.

The CDR3 is CASSRRTGGLVNTEAFF. In nucleotides, the CDR3 is TGTGCCAGCAGCAGGCGGACAGGGGGCTTAGTAAACACTGAAGCTTTCTTT. The chain is built from TRBV5-6 and TRBJ1-1; the match to TRBD1 covers 11 bases. The CDR3 covers 17 residues. The trim removed 4 bases at V and 2 bases at J, leaving 10 bases unmatched. CDR1 is SGHDT and CDR2 is YYEEEE in the germline V gene.

The chain has TRBV9 and TRBJ2-7; TRBD1 agrees at 12 bases. Germline CDR1 is SGDLS and CDR2 is YYNGEE. This CDR3 is built from 17 residues. The V gene end was trimmed by 3 bases and the J gene end by 5 bases; junction bases not matched to a gene: 12. The CDR3 nucleotides are TGTGCCAGCAGCGACGGGACAGGGGGCGCCGCTGTGGACGAGCAGTACTTC. This sequence encodes CASSDGTGGAAVDEQYF.

This clone occurred once. This sequence joins TRBV30 and TRBJ1-1; no firm D call. The CDR3 extends over 14 amino acids. The ends were cut back, 3 bases at V and 3 bases at J, with 14 bases in the middle. Germline V lookup: CDR1 GTSNPN, CDR2 SVGIG (reference sequence). CDR3 in DNA: TGTGCCTGGAGGACACAAGATATTTACACTGAAGCTTTCTTT. It translates to CAWRTQDIYTEAFF.

The CDR3, as DNA: TGTGCCAGCAGCATTTCCGGGACTAGCGAGGAGCAGTACTTC. As protein: CASSISGTSEEQYF. The chain employs TRBV9 and TRBJ2-7; 10 positions agree with TRBD2. J lost 7 bases, V lost 4 bases, and 8 bases had no gene match. From germline, CDR1 is SGDLS and CDR2 YYNGEE. The CDR3 runs 14 residues. The entire variable domain, with the rest obtained from reference TRBV9 and TRBJ2-7, is as follows: DSGVTQTPKHLITATGQRVTLRCSPRSGDLSVYWYQQSLDQGLQFLIQYYNGEERAKGNILERFSAQQFPDLHSELNLSSLELGDSALYFCASSISGTSEEQYFGPGTRLTVT.

The chain carries TRBV5-1 and TRBJ2-1; 9 bases fit TRBD2. Unmatched junction bases numbered 12, after V lost 6 bases and J lost 5 bases. Germline-derived CDR1 and CDR2 are SGHRS and YFSETQ. CDR3 size: 16 residues. As DNA, the CDR3 is TGCGCCAGCAAGGGGGAGCGGGGGGACACTCACAATGAGCAGTTCTTC. It specifies CASKGERGDTHNEQFF.

This clone came up a few times. The genes are TRBV2 and TRBJ1-2, with 7 bases matching TRBD1. CDR1 and CDR2 from the germline V gene are SNHLY and FYNNEI. This CDR3 is 14 amino acids long. J was trimmed by 9 bases and V by 1 base; bases with no gene match: 8. CDR3 region: CASSEDSGGNSYTF. The CDR3 DNA reads TGTGCCAGCAGTGAAGACTCAGGGGGAAATAGCTACACCTTC.

The J gene is TRBJ1-4, the V gene TRBV4-1, with a possible D match to TRBD1 (6 bases). The CDR3 length is 15 residues. In germline, CDR1 is MGHRA, CDR2 YSYEKL. V lost 3 bases, J lost 7 bases, and 15 bases lay in between. The CDR3, as DNA: TGCGCCAGCAGCCAGCTAACAGGGCCGGGTGAAAAACTGTTTTTT. This translates into CASSQLTGPGEKLFF.

This clone came up many times. This chain's CDR3 is CASSPGTGAYGYTF. The CDR3 nucleotides read TGTGCCAGCAGTCCCGGGACAGGGGCTTATGGCTACACCTTC. V and J are TRBV5-6 and TRBJ1-2, with 10 bases identical to TRBD1. This CDR3 has 14 residues. Germline CDR1 is SGHDT and CDR2 is YYEEEE. After removal of 5 bases from V and 5 bases from J, the junction contained 6 bases not matched to a gene.

The rearrangement uses TRBV15 and TRBJ1-2; D remains unclear. Germline assignment: CDR1 LNHNV and CDR2 YYDKDF (reference sequence). V was shortened by 4 bases and J by 2 bases, with 20 bases between the two germline ends. The CDR3 has 17 residues. The chain's CDR3 is CATSTGSGPLDNYGYTF. The DNA for the CDR3 is TGTGCCACCAGCACAGGCAGTGGGCCCCTTGACAACTATGGCTACACCTTC.

V and J are TRBV19 and TRBJ2-4; 10 nucleotides line up with TRBD2. The CDR3 spans 18 residues. Germline-derived CDR1 and CDR2 are LNHDA and SQIVND (reference sequence). Trimming at V came to 4 bases and at J to 0 bases, leaving 9 bases not matched to a gene. The CDR3 region is CASSKGLAGDVAKNIQYF. CDR3 nucleotides: TGTGCCAGTAGTAAGGGGCTAGCGGGGGACGTAGCCAAAAACATTCAGTACTTC.

The chain has TRBV9 and TRBJ2-1, with TRBD2 as a possible D gene (6 bases). V gave up 3 bases and J gave up 4 bases, with 8 bases separating them. Looked up from germline, CDR1 is SGDLS and CDR2 is YYNGEE. CDR3 length: 13 amino acids. The CDR3 DNA reads as TGTGCCAGCAGCGGGGGGGAGTACAATGAGCAGTTCTTC. Its protein is CASSGGEYNEQFF.

This rearrangement joins TRBV6-5 to TRBJ1-2, with a weak D call TRBD1 (6 bases). This CDR3 contains 13 residues. Per the germline V gene, CDR1 is MNHEY and CDR2 is SVGAGI. V gave up 6 bases and J gave up 6 bases, with 14 bases separating them. In nucleotides, the CDR3 is TGTGCCAGCAGAAAACAGGGTTCACATGGCTACACCTTC. Translation: CASRKQGSHGYTF.